Below are 7 T cell receptor beta chains sequenced from a single sample in a study of blood T cell repertoires in COVID-19 (dated by TCRdb to between 2020 and 2021). Library preparation used the immunoSEQ multiplex PCR assay. TCRdb limited this immuneACCESS table to in-frame rearrangements with V and J called. A share of clones is missing; checked studies link under half to unresolved V genes, and the rest is unexplained. The sample profile shows more than 95,000 clones; around 74% of them were found once. Of the sample, around 6% falls within the top ten clones. The sample was peripheral blood. The receptors were sampled from a man aged 60 to 75 with acute or convalescent COVID-19.

This chain links TRBV4-1 with TRBJ1-1, with D perhaps matching TRBD1 (5 bases). The CDR3 length is 15 residues. In germline, CDR1 is MGHRA, CDR2 YSYEKL. V was cut by 0 bases and J by 5 bases, with 13 bases left in between. In DNA form, the CDR3 reads TGCGCCAGCAGCCAAGACCCCAGGGTGGAGACTGAAGCTTTCTTT. This translates into CASSQDPRVETEAFF.

V and J are TRBV12-3 or TRBV12-4 and TRBJ2-3, with D possibly matching TRBD2 (5 bases). Trimming stripped 8 bases from V and 5 bases from J, with 8 bases between. The CDR3 has 11 amino acids. The CDR3 region has the DNA TGTGCCAGCGGGAGTCGAGATACGCAGTATTTT. Amino acids: CASGSRDTQYF.

The rearrangement links TRBV5-4 to TRBJ2-3, with 11 bases aligning to TRBD2. The V segment lost 4 bases and the J segment 0 bases; nucleotides outside the gene matches: 4. The CDR3 is 16 residues long. Germline V gene data show CDR1 as SGHNT and CDR2 as YYREEE (reference sequence). CDR3 protein: CASSPLAGDSTDTQYF. The DNA of the CDR3 is TGTGCCAGCAGCCCACTAGCGGGAGATAGCACAGATACGCAGTATTTT.

V is TRBV7-9 and J is TRBJ2-2; TRBD2 is a possible D gene (7 bases). CDR1 is SEHNR, CDR2 FQNEAQ, per germline (reference sequence). The CDR3 consists of 16 residues. The germline V and J ends were trimmed by 3 bases and 0 bases, with 11 bases remaining between them. For the CDR3, the DNA is TGTGCCAGCAGCTTGGGGGGGCAGACGAACACCGGGGAGCTGTTTTTT. This gives the protein CASSLGGQTNTGELFF.

In DNA form, the CDR3 reads TGTGCCAGCAGCGACAGGGAAGGGTCACCGAACACTGAAGCTTTCTTT. This translates into CASSDREGSPNTEAFF. V is TRBV21-1 and J is TRBJ1-1; the table assigns TRBD1, which was not confirmed against the DNA. TRBV21-1 is labeled a pseudogene. This CDR3 is 16 amino acids long.

Notes on this clone: Other nucleotide sequences in the sample specify the same CDR3. This sequence joins TRBV24-1 and TRBJ2-1; TRBD2 agrees at 15 bases. V lost 3 bases, J lost 9 bases, and 5 bases stayed unmatched. This CDR3 region has 16 residues. Germline CDR1 is KGHDR and CDR2 is SFDVKD. The CDR3 loop reads CATSDPGLAGGREQFF. CDR3 coding DNA: TGTGCCACCAGTGATCCCGGACTAGCGGGGGGGCGTGAGCAGTTCTTC.

The chain carries TRBV6-6 and TRBJ2-1; TRBD2 is a possible D gene (6 bases). The germline CDR1 and CDR2 sequences are MNHNY and SVGAGI (reference sequence). V was cut by 7 bases and J by 3 bases, with 16 bases left in between. The CDR3 is 15 amino acids. This CDR3 is CASTLAATYYNEQFF. Written as DNA, the CDR3 is TGTGCCAGCACTTTAGCGGCTACTTACTACAATGAGCAGTTCTTC.